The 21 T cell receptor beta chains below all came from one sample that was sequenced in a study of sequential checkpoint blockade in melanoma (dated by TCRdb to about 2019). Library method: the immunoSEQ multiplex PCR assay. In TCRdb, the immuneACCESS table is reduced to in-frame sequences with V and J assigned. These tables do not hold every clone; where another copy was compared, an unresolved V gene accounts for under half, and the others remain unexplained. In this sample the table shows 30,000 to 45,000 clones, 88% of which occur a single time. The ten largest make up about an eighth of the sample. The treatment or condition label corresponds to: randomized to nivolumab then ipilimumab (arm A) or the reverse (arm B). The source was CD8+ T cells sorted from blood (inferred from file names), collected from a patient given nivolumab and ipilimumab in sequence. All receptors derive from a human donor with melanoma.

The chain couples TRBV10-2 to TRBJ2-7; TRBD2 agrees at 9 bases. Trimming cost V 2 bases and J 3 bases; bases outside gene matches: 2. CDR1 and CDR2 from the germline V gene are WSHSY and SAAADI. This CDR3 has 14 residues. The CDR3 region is CASSERLADYEQYF. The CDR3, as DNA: TGCGCCAGCAGTGAGAGACTAGCGGACTACGAGCAGTACTTC.

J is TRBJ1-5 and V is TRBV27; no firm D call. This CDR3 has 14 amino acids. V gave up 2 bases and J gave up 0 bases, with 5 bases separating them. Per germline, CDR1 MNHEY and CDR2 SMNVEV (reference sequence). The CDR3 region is CASSLGISNQPQHF. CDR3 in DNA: TGTGCCAGCAGTTTAGGCATTAGCAATCAGCCCCAGCATTTT.

Here the CDR3 reads CASSLSSGTGETGELFF. CDR3 bases: TGTGCCAGCTCTTTATCCTCCGGGACAGGGGAAACCGGGGAGCTGTTTTTT. The chain employs TRBV18 and TRBJ2-2; 10 bases match TRBD1. CDR3 length equals 17 residues. V shed 6 bases, J shed 5 bases, and the junction held 12 bases outside the gene matches. Germline loops: CDR1 KGHSH, CDR2 LQKENI.

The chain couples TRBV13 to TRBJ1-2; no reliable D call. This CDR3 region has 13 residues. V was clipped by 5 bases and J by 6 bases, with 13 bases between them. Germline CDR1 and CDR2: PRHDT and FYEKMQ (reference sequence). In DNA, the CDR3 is TGTGCCAGCAGCAAACAGAGATTAGATGGCTACACCTTC. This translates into CASSKQRLDGYTF.

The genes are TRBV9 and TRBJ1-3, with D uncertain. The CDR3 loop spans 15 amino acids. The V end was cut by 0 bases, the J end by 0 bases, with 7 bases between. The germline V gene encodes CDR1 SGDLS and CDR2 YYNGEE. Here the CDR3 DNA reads TGTGCCAGCAGCGTAGGTGGCAGCTCTGGAAACACCATATATTTT. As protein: CASSVGGSSGNTIYF.

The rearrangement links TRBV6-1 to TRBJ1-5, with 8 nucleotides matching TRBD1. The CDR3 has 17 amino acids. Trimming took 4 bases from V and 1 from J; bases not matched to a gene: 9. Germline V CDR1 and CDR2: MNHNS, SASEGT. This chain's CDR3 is CASSGPPGGASNQPQHF. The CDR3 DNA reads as TGTGCCAGCAGTGGGCCCCCAGGGGGCGCGAGCAATCAGCCCCAGCATTTT.

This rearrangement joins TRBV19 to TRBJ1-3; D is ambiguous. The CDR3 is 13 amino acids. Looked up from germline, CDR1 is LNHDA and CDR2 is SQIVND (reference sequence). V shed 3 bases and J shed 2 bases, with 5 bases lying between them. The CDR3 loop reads CASSISTGNTIYF. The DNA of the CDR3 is TGTGCCAGTAGTATTAGCACTGGAAACACCATATATTTT.

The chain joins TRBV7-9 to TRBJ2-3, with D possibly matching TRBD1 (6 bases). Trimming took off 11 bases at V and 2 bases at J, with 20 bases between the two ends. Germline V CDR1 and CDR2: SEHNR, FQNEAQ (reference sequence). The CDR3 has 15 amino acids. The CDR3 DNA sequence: TGTGCCTTGAGATTACAGGGCCTGCCCACAGATACGCAGTATTTT. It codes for CALRLQGLPTDTQYF.

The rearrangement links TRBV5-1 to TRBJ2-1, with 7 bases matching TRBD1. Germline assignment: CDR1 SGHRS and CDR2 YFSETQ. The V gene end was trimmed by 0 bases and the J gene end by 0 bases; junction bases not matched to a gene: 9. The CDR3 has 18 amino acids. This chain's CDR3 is CASSLVPGRGISYNEQFF. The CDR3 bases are TGCGCCAGCAGCTTGGTCCCCGGCAGGGGGATCTCCTACAATGAGCAGTTCTTC.

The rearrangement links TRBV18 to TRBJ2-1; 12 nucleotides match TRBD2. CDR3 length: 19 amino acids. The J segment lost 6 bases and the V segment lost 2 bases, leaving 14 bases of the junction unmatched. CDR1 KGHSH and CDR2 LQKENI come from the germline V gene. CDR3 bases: TGTGCCAGCTCACCAGCGGGACTAGCGGGTTTCCCCGTTTCCAATGAGCAGTTCTTC. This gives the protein CASSPAGLAGFPVSNEQFF.

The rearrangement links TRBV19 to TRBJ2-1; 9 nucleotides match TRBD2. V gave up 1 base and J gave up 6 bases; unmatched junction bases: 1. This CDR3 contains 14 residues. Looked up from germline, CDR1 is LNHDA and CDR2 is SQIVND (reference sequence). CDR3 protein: CASSIGLAVNEQFF. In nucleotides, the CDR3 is TGTGCCAGTAGTATAGGACTAGCGGTCAATGAGCAGTTCTTC. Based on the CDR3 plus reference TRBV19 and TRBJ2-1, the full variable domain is DGGITQSPKYLFRKEGQNVTLSCEQNLNHDAMYWYRQDPGQGLRLIYYSQIVNDFQKGDIAEGYSVSREKKESFPLTVTSAQKNPTAFYLCASSIGLAVNEQFFGPGTRLTVL.

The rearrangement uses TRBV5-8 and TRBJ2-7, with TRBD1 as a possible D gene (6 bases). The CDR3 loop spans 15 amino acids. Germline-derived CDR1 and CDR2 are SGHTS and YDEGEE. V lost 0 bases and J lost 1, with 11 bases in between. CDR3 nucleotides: TGTGCCAGCAGCTTGGCCGGAGACAGGTCCTACGAGCAGTACGTC. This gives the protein CASSLAGDRSYEQYV.

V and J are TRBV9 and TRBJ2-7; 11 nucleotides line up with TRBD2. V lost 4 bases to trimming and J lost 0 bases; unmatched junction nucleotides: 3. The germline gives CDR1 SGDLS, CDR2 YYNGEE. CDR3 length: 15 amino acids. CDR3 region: CASSLAGGISYEQYF. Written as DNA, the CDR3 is TGTGCCAGCAGCCTAGCGGGGGGAATCTCCTACGAGCAGTACTTC.

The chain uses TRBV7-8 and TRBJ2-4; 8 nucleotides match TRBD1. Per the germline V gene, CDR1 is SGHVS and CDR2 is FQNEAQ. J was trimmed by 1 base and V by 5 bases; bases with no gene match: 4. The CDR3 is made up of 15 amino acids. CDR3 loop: CASSRGQVAKNIQYF. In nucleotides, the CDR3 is TGTGCCAGCAGCCGGGGACAGGTTGCCAAAAACATTCAGTACTTC.

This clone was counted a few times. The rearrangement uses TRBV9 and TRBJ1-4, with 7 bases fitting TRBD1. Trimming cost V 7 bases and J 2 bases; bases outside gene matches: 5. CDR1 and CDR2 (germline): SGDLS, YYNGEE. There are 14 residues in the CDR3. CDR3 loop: CASGPGGTNEKLFF. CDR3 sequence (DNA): TGTGCCAGCGGACCAGGGGGGACTAATGAAAAACTGTTTTTT. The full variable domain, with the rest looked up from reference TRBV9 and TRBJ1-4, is DSGVTQTPKHLITATGQRVTLRCSPRSGDLSVYWYQQSLDQGLQFLIQYYNGEERAKGNILERFSAQQFPDLHSELNLSSLELGDSALYFCASGPGGTNEKLFFGSGTQLSVL.

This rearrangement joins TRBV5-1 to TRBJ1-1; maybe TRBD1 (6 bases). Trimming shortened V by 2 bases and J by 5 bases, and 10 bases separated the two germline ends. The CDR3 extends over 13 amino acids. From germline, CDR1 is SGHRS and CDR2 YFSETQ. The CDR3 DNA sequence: TGCGCCAGCAGCTTATCAGGGGCTACTGAAGCTTTCTTT. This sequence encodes CASSLSGATEAFF.

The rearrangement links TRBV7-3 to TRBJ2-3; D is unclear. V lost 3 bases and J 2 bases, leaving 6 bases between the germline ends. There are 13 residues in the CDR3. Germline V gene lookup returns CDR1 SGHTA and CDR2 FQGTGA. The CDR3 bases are TGTGCCAGCAGCTTTACTTACACAGATACGCAGTATTTT. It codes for CASSFTYTDTQYF.

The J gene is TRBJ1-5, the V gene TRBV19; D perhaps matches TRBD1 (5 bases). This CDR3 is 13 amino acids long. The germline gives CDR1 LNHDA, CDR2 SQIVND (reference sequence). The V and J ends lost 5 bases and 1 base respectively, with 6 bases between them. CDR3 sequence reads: CASSAGSNQPQHF. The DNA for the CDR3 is TGTGCCAGTAGTGCAGGGAGCAATCAGCCCCAGCATTTT. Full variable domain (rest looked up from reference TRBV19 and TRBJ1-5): DGGITQSPKYLFRKEGQNVTLSCEQNLNHDAMYWYRQDPGQGLRLIYYSQIVNDFQKGDIAEGYSVSREKKESFPLTVTSAQKNPTAFYLCASSAGSNQPQHFGDGTRLSIL.

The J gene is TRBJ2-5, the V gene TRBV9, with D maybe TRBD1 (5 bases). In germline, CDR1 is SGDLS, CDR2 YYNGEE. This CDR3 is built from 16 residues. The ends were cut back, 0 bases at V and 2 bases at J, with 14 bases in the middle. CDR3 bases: TGTGCCAGCAGCGTAGAAGCTTCGACAGAGCAAGAGACCCAGTACTTC. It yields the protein CASSVEASTEQETQYF.

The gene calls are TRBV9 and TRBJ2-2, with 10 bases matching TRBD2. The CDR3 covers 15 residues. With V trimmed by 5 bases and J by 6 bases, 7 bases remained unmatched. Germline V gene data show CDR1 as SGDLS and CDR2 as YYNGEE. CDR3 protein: CASRRIAGGSGELFF. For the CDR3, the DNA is TGTGCCAGCAGAAGAATAGCGGGAGGCTCCGGGGAGCTGTTTTTT. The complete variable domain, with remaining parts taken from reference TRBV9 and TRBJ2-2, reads DSGVTQTPKHLITATGQRVTLRCSPRSGDLSVYWYQQSLDQGLQFLIQYYNGEERAKGNILERFSAQQFPDLHSELNLSSLELGDSALYFCASRRIAGGSGELFFGEGSRLTVL.

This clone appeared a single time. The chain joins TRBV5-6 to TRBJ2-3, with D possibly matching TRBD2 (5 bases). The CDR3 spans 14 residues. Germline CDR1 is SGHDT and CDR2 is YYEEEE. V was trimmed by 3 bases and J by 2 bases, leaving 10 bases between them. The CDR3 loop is CASSSNRDTDTQYF. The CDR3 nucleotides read TGTGCCAGCAGCTCGAACCGGGACACAGATACGCAGTATTTT.